One and the same sample provided the 18 T cell receptor beta chains below, sequenced in a study of blood T cell repertoires in COVID-19. Assay: immunoSEQ multiplex PCR; the TCRdb copy retains only in-frame clones and omits some. The sample includes 300,000 to 350,000 clones, about 89% of them seen just once. The sequenced material came from peripheral blood. The receptors originated from a woman aged 50 to 65 with COVID-19, enrolled during active disease.

This chain links TRBV6-5 with TRBJ2-2; D gene uncertain. This CDR3 has 16 amino acids. V was cut by 0 bases and J by 0 bases, with 8 bases left in between. The germline gives CDR1 MNHEY, CDR2 SVGAGI. Here the CDR3 reads CASSYSPQSNTGELFF. The DNA for the CDR3 is TGTGCCAGCAGTTACTCCCCCCAGTCGAACACCGGGGAGCTGTTTTTT.

The chain employs TRBV27 and TRBJ1-6; D unclear. The CDR3 consists of 15 residues. Trimming left V 3 bases short and J 5 bases short, with 11 bases between. The germline V gene has CDR1 MNHEY and CDR2 SMNVEV (reference sequence). As DNA, the CDR3 is TGTGCCAGCAGTTTTCGTTACGGGAATAATTCACCCCTCCACTTT. Amino acids: CASSFRYGNNSPLHF.

The chain recombines TRBV27 with TRBJ2-3, with D unresolved. There are 12 residues in the CDR3. With 5 bases removed from V and 2 bases from J, the gap between germline ends came to 5 bases. The germline gives CDR1 MNHEY, CDR2 SMNVEV (reference sequence). CDR3 loop: CASSRITDTQYF. CDR3 nucleotide sequence: TGTGCCAGCAGTCGTATCACAGATACGCAGTATTTT.

V is TRBV21-1 and J is TRBJ2-1; the table gives TRBD2 as D, unverified against the DNA. TRBV21-1 constitutes a pseudogene. The CDR3 totals 9 residues. The DNA of the CDR3 is TGTGCCAGCAGCCGAGGGCAGTTCTTC. As protein: CASSRGQFF.

The chain has TRBV5-1 and TRBJ2-5; D is unclear. Trimming took off 0 bases at V and 7 bases at J, with 13 bases between the two ends. This CDR3 is 14 amino acids long. CDR1 and CDR2 from the germline V gene are SGHRS and YFSETQ. The CDR3 DNA reads TGCGCCAGCAGCTTGGGACCCCCCCGAGGGACCCAGTACTTC. Translating it yields CASSLGPPRGTQYF.

The chain carries TRBV6-6 and TRBJ2-1, with a weak D call TRBD2 (6 bases). CDR1 is MNHNY and CDR2 is SVGAGI in the germline V gene (reference sequence). This CDR3 comprises 16 residues. The V gene lost 0 bases and the J gene lost 4 bases, with 13 bases spanning the gap. The CDR3 reads CASSYSTGTSYNEQFF. In DNA form, the CDR3 reads TGTGCCAGCAGTTACTCGACGGGGACTTCTTACAATGAGCAGTTCTTC.

V is TRBV5-1 and J is TRBJ2-5, with TRBD2 identical over 7 bases. The CDR3 sequence is 15 residues long. CDR1 and CDR2 (germline): SGHRS, YFSETQ. The V segment lost 4 bases and the J segment 2 bases; nucleotides outside the gene matches: 8. CDR3 nucleotides: TGCGCCAGCAGCAAGGGGCCTAGCGGACAAGAGACCCAGTACTTC. Translation: CASSKGPSGQETQYF. The full variable domain, its missing parts supplied by reference TRBV5-1 and TRBJ2-5, is KAGVTQTPRYLIKTRGQQVTLSCSPISGHRSVSWYQQTPGQGLQFLFEYFSETQRNKGNFPGRFSGRQFSNSRSEMNVSTLELGDSALYLCASSKGPSGQETQYFGPGTRLLVL.

The chain carries TRBV15 and TRBJ2-1; TRBD2 agrees at 7 bases. Germline V gene sequence: CDR1 LNHNV, CDR2 YYDKDF (reference sequence). After removal of 0 bases from V and 3 bases from J, the junction contained 8 bases not matched to a gene. The CDR3 contains 17 residues. Here the CDR3 DNA reads TGTGCCACCAGCAGAGATCTGGGAGGGAGATACTACAATGAGCAGTTCTTC. The encoded protein is CATSRDLGGRYYNEQFF. Complete variable domain (other parts from reference TRBV15 and TRBJ2-1): DAMVIQNPRYQVTQFGKPVTLSCSQTLNHNVMYWYQQKSSQAPKLLFHYYDKDFNNEADTPDNFQSRRPNTSFCFLDIRSPGLGDTAMYLCATSRDLGGRYYNEQFFGPGTRLTVL.

In this sample, this clone turned up a few times. This CDR3 is also generated by other DNA sequences in the sample. The chain has TRBV27 and TRBJ1-5; the D gene is possibly TRBD1 (5 bases). CDR1 and CDR2 from the germline V gene are MNHEY and SMNVEV (reference sequence). V was pared by 2 bases and J by 1 base, with 9 bases between. This CDR3 is built from 15 residues. The CDR3 spells CASSLDSFSNQPQHF. In DNA, the CDR3 is TGTGCCAGCAGTTTAGACAGTTTCAGCAATCAGCCCCAGCATTTT.

This chain connects TRBV3-1 (or the pseudogene TRBV3-2) to TRBJ1-6; 9 bases line up with TRBD1. The junction had 6 bases not matched to a gene; V was cut back by 6 bases and J by 9 bases. The CDR3 is made up of 14 amino acids. The V gene's germline CDR1 is LGHDT and CDR2 YNNKEL (reference sequence). CDR3 amino acids: CASRLTGGGSPLHF. The CDR3 DNA follows: TGTGCCAGCAGGTTAACAGGGGGCGGTTCACCCCTCCACTTT.

This clone has just a few counts. V is TRBV2 and J is TRBJ1-6; D unclear. Trimming took 3 bases from V and 5 from J, leaving 11 bases between them. The CDR3 consists of 15 residues. Per germline, CDR1 SNHLY and CDR2 FYNNEI. The DNA of the CDR3 is TGTGCCAGCAGTGATACCCGACAAAATAATTCACCCCTCCACTTT. It is translated as CASSDTRQNNSPLHF.

The rearrangement joins TRBV6-6 to TRBJ2-7, with a tentative D call TRBD1 (6 bases). V lost 6 bases and J lost 2, with 17 bases in between. The germline V gene encodes CDR1 MNHNY and CDR2 SVGAGI (reference sequence). The CDR3 consists of 15 residues. The CDR3 here is CASRGGQDSTYEQYF. The DNA for the CDR3 is TGTGCCAGCAGGGGCGGGCAGGACAGCACCTACGAGCAGTACTTC.

The chain couples TRBV7-8 to TRBJ1-5, with TRBD1 identical over 11 bases. V lost 1 base and J lost 4; bases outside the gene matches: 3. The CDR3 extends over 16 amino acids. Germline V gene data show CDR1 as SGHVS and CDR2 as FQNEAQ. In DNA, the CDR3 is TGTGCCAGCAGCTTAGTTGGGACAGGGGGTAATCAGCCCCAGCATTTT. Translation gives CASSLVGTGGNQPQHF.

This chain uses TRBV5-4 with TRBJ2-7, with 13 bases lining up with TRBD2. CDR3 length: 15 residues. The V gene end was trimmed by 4 bases and the J gene end by 6 bases; junction bases not matched to a gene: 7. CDR1 is SGHNT and CDR2 is YYREEE in the germline V gene (reference sequence). The CDR3 DNA reads TGTGCCAGCAGCCTATGGACTAGCGGGAGTTTCGAGCAGTACTTC. Encoded protein: CASSLWTSGSFEQYF.

This clone occurred once. The V and J genes are TRBV27 and TRBJ2-1, with D uncertain. The ends were cut back, 3 bases at V and 9 bases at J, with 6 bases in the middle. This CDR3 has 11 amino acids. Germline assignment: CDR1 MNHEY and CDR2 SMNVEV (reference sequence). CDR3 DNA: TGTGCCAGCAGTTTGGCCTCTGAGCAGTTCTTC. Translated: CASSLASEQFF.

V is TRBV12-3 or TRBV12-4 and J is TRBJ1-1; 7 bases are a match to TRBD1. V lost 6 bases and J lost 4; bases outside the gene matches: 5. The CDR3 contains 13 residues. The CDR3 region has the DNA TGTGCCAGCAGCACAGGGGTCGGCACTGAAGCTTTCTTT. This sequence encodes CASSTGVGTEAFF.

This rearrangement joins TRBV29-1 to TRBJ2-5; tentative D call: TRBD1 (5 bases). CDR3 length equals 12 residues. The germline gives CDR1 SQVTM, CDR2 ANQGSEA. Trimming took off 4 bases at V and 5 bases at J, with 11 bases between the two ends. The CDR3 sequence: CSVAWGWETQYF. Written as DNA, the CDR3 is TGCAGCGTTGCATGGGGCTGGGAGACCCAGTACTTC.

The chain links TRBV6-5 to TRBJ2-2, with TRBD2 matching over 10 bases. The length of the CDR3 is 15 residues. Germline V gene data show CDR1 as MNHEY and CDR2 as SVGAGI. Trimming took 6 bases from V and 5 from J; bases not matched to a gene: 6. This CDR3 is CASSRGTSATGELFF. The CDR3 bases are TGTGCCAGCAGCCGCGGGACTAGCGCTACCGGGGAGCTGTTTTTT.